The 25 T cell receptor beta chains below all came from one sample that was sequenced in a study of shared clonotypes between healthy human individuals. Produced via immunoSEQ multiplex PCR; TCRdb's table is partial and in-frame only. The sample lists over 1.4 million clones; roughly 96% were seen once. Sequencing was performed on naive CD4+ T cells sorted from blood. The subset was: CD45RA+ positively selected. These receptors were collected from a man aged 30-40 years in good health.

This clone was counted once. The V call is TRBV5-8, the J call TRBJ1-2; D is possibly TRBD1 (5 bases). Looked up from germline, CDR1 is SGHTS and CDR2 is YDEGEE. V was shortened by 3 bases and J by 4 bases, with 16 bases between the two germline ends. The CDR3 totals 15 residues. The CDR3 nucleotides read TGTGCCAGCAGCTGGGACCGCCGAAATTCCTATGGCTACACCTTC. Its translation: CASSWDRRNSYGYTF.

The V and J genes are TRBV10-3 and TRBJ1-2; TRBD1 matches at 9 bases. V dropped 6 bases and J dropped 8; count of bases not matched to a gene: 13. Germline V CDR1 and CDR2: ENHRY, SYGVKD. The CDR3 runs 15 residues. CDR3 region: CAISPGQGNPGGYTF. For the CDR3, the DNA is TGTGCCATCAGCCCGGGACAGGGAAATCCTGGCGGCTACACCTTC.

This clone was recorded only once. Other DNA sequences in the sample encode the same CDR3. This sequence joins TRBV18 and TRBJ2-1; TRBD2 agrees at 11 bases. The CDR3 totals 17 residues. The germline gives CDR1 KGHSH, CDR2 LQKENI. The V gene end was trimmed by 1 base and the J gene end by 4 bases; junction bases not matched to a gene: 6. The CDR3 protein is CASSPQKTSGSYNEQFF. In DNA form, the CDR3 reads TGTGCCAGCTCACCACAAAAAACTAGCGGGAGTTACAATGAGCAGTTCTTC.

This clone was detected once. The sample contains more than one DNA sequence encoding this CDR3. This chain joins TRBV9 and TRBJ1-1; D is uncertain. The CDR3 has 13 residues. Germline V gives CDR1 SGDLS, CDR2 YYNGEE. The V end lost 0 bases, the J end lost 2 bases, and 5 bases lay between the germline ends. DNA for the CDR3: TGTGCCAGCAGCGTAGGGGCCAACACTGAAGCTTTCTTT. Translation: CASSVGANTEAFF.

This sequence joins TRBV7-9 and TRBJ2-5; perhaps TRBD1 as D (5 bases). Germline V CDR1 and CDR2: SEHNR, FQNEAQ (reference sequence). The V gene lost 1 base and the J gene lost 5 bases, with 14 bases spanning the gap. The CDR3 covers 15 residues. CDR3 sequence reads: CASSLVAWGQETQYF. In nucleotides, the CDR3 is TGTGCCAGCAGCTTAGTGGCGTGGGGCCAGGAGACCCAGTACTTC.

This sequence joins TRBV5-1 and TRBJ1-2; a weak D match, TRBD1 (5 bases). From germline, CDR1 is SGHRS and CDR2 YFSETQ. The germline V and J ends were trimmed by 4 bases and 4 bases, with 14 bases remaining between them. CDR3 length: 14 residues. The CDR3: CASSTQGAGYGYTF. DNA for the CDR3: TGCGCCAGCAGCACCCAAGGGGCAGGCTATGGCTACACCTTC.

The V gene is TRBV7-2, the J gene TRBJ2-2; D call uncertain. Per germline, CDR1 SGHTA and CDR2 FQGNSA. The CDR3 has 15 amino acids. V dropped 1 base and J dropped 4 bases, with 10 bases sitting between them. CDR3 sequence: CASSLGQIATGELFF. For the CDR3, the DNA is TGTGCCAGCAGCTTAGGGCAGATTGCCACCGGGGAGCTGTTTTTT.

This CDR3 is CASSASGSTDTQYF. The CDR3 region has the DNA TGCGCCAGCAGCGCTAGCGGCAGCACAGATACGCAGTATTTT. The chain employs TRBV5-1 and TRBJ2-3; 7 nucleotides align to TRBD2. Germline-derived CDR1 and CDR2 are SGHRS and YFSETQ. The CDR3 totals 14 residues. With V trimmed by 4 bases and J by 0 bases, 2 bases remained unmatched.

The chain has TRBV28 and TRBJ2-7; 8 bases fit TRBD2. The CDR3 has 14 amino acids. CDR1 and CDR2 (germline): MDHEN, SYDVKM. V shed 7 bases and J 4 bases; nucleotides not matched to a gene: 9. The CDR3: CASKPGGGYYEQYF. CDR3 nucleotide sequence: TGTGCCAGCAAACCGGGCGGGGGGTATTACGAGCAGTACTTC.

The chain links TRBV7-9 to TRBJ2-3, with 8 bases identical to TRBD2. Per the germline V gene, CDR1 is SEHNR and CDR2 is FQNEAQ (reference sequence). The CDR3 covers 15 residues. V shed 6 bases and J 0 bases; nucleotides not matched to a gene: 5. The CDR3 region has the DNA TGTGCCAGCAGTGAAGCGGGAGCGAGCACAGATACGCAGTATTTT. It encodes CASSEAGASTDTQYF.

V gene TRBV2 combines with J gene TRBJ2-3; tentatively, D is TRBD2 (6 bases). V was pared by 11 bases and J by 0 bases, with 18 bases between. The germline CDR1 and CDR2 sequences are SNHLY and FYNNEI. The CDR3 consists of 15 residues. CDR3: CAGSTSWYSTDTQYF. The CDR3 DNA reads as TGTGCCGGTTCCACTAGCTGGTATAGCACAGATACGCAGTATTTT.

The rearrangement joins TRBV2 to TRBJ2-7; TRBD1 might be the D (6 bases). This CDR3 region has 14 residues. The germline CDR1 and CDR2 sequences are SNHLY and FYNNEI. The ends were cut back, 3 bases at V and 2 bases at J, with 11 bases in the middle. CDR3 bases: TGTGCCAGCAGTGAGCGGTCAGGGGCCTACGAGCAGTACTTC. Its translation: CASSERSGAYEQYF.

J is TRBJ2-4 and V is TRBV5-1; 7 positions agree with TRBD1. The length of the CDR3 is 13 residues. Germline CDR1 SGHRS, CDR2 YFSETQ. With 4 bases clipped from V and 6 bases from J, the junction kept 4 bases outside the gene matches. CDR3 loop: CASSTGQINIQYF. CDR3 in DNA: TGCGCCAGCAGCACGGGACAGATAAACATTCAGTACTTC.

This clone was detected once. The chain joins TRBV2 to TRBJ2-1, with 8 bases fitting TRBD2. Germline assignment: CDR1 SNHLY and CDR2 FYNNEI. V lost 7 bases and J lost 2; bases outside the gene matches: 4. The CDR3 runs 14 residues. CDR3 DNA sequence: TGTGCCAGCACTCGGGGGGGTACCTACAATGAGCAGTTCTTC. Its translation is CASTRGGTYNEQFF.

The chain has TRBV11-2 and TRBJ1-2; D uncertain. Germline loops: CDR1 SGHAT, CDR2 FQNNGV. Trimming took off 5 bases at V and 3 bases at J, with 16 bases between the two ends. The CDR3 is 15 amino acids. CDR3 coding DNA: TGTGCCAGCAGCCGTCTTCATAGACCGGACTATGGCTACACCTTC. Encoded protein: CASSRLHRPDYGYTF. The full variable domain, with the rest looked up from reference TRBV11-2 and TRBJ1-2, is EAGVAQSPRYKIIEKRQSVAFWCNPISGHATLYWYQQILGQGPKLLIQFQNNGVVDDSQLPKDRFSAERLKGVDSTLKIQPAKLEDSAVYLCASSRLHRPDYGYTFGSGTRLTVV.

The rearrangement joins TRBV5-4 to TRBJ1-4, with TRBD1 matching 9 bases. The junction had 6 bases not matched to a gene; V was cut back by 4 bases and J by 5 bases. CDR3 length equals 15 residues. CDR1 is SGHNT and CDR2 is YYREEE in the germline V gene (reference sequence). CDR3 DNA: TGTGCCAGCAGCCTCCCGGGACAGGGAAATGAAAAACTGTTTTTT. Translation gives CASSLPGQGNEKLFF.

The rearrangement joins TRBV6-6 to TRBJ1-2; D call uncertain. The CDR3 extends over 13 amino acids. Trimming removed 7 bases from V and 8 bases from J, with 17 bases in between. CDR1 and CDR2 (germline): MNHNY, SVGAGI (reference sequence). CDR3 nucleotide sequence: TGTGCCAGCACCCTCCATCGGGGTGGAGGCTACACCTTC. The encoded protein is CASTLHRGGGYTF.

The CDR3 DNA sequence: TGTGCCAGTAGTATAGCCTCCCCCCGATCTAGCGGAAGGCCCTACGAGCAGTACTTC. Residues: CASSIASPRSSGRPYEQYF. The chain uses TRBV19 and TRBJ2-7; 7 bases align to TRBD2. This CDR3 spans 19 amino acids. The junction had 17 bases not matched to a gene; V was cut back by 1 base and J by 2 bases. Germline lookup yields CDR1 LNHDA and CDR2 SQIVND (reference sequence).

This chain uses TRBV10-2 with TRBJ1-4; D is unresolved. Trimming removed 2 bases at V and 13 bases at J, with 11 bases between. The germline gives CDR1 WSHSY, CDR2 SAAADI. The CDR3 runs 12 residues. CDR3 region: CASSEVDGLLFF. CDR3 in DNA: TGCGCCAGCAGTGAGGTCGACGGACTACTGTTTTTT.

The chain's CDR3 is CASSPEGVRTSGNPDTQYF. The CDR3 DNA is TGCGCCAGCAGCCCGGAGGGGGTAAGGACTAGCGGGAACCCAGATACGCAGTATTTT. The chain uses TRBV5-1 and TRBJ2-3, with TRBD2 matching over 12 bases. J was trimmed by 4 bases and V by 4 bases; bases with no gene match: 16. CDR1 is SGHRS and CDR2 is YFSETQ in the germline V gene. The CDR3 loop spans 19 amino acids.

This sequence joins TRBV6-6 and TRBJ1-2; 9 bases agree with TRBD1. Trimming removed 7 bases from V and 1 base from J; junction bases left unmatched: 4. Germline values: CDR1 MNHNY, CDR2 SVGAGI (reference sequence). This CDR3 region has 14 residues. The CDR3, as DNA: TGTGCCAGCAACGGACAGGGGATTAACTATGGCTACACCTTC. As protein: CASNGQGINYGYTF.

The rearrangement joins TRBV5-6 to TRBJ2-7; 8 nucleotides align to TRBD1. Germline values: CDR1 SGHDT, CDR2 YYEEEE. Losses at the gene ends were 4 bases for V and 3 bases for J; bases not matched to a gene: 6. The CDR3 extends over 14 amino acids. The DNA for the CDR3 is TGTGCCAGCAGCACCGGACAGGGCTTCTACGAGCAGTACTTC. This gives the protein CASSTGQGFYEQYF.

CDR3 region: CASSYPGAGVYEQYF. The CDR3 DNA reads as TGTGCCAGCAGTTACCCAGGAGCGGGGGTCTACGAGCAGTACTTC. This chain links TRBV6-6 with TRBJ2-7; 8 bases agree with TRBD2. The CDR3 runs to 15 residues. The J segment lost 3 bases and the V segment lost 2 bases, leaving 6 bases of the junction unmatched. The germline V gene encodes CDR1 MNHNY and CDR2 SVGAGI (reference sequence).

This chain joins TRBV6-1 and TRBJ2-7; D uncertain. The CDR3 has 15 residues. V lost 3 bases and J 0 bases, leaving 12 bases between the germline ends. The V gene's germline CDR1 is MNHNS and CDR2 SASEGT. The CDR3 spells CASSDQPNHSYEQYF. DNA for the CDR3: TGTGCCAGCAGTGATCAGCCTAATCACTCCTACGAGCAGTACTTC.

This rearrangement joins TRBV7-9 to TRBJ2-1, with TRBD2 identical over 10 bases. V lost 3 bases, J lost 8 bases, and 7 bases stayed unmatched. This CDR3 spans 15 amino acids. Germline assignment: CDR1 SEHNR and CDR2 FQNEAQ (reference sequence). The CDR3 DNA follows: TGTGCCAGCAGCTTGAGCAGCGGGAGGGTAGATGAGCAGTTCTTC. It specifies CASSLSSGRVDEQFF.